Below, 20 T cell receptor beta chains from the same sample are listed, as sequenced in a study of T cells in Graves' hyperthyroidism and ophthalmopathy. TCR beta CDR3 regions were amplified from RNA. In the first-round RT-PCR of the TCR CDR3, the HTBI primer set was used. A single record per CDR3 protein comes from TCRdb applying MiXCR to the multiplex PCR reads. Of fewer than 650,000 distinct CDR3 sequences listed, approximately 15% are singletons. The sample was blood. These receptors were obtained from a woman aged 25-40 years with Graves' hyperthyroidism that later progressed to Graves' ophthalmopathy.

The chain links TRBV10-3 to TRBJ2-1, with D maybe TRBD2 (5 bases). This CDR3 comprises 12 residues. Trimming took 6 bases from V and 9 from J, leaving 12 bases between them. Germline values: CDR1 ENHRY, CDR2 SYGVKD. CDR3 bases: TGTGCCATCAGAGAGGGCCTCGGTGAGCAGTTCTTC. As protein: CAIREGLGEQFF.

As to this clonotype: A much bigger clone sits one base away, suggesting this may be a read error. The chain has TRBV6-2 or TRBV6-3 and TRBJ2-3; TRBD1 agrees at 12 bases. V was pared by 8 bases and J by 5 bases, with 11 bases of the junction left unmatched. The CDR3 has 16 residues. Germline CDR1 is MNHEY and CDR2 is SVGEGT. CDR3 DNA: TGTGCCAGCGGTGCAACCGGGACAGGGGGCGTAGATACGCAGTATTTT. It translates to CASGATGTGGVDTQYF.

The sample holds many counts of this clonotype. V gene TRBV19 combines with J gene TRBJ2-7; 7 bases match TRBD1. The CDR3 length is 15 residues. CDR1 is LNHDA, CDR2 SQIVND, per germline (reference sequence). The V segment lost 4 bases and the J segment 3 bases; nucleotides outside the gene matches: 9. CDR3 in amino acids: CASSTTGQTYYEQYF. The CDR3 coding sequence is TGTGCCAGTAGTACGACGGGACAGACCTACTACGAGCAGTACTTC.

This clonotype has more than one count but fewer than ten. V gene TRBV28 combines with J gene TRBJ1-5; D gene ambiguous. The germline V gene encodes CDR1 MDHEN and CDR2 SYDVKM. CDR3 length: 15 amino acids. Trimming cost V 3 bases and J 4 bases, with 13 bases left between them. In nucleotides, the CDR3 is TGTGCCAGCAGTTTTGGAGGAAGAGGGAATCAGCCCCAGCATTTT. Amino acids: CASSFGGRGNQPQHF.

The chain is built from TRBV12-3 or TRBV12-4 and TRBJ1-2; no clear D. V was pared by 3 bases and J by 5 bases, with 7 bases between. The CDR3 is 12 residues long. The CDR3 region has the DNA TGTGCCAGCAGTTTTGGCGAATATGGCTACACCTTC. This gives the protein CASSFGEYGYTF.

About this clonotype itself: This may stem from a read error, because a much larger clone lies one nucleotide away. The rearrangement links TRBV29-1 to TRBJ2-3, with 10 bases fitting TRBD1. Germline CDR1 reads SQVTM; CDR2 reads ANQGSEA. The CDR3 sequence is 15 residues long. The CDR3 sequence is CSVETGGTGTDMQYF. In DNA, the CDR3 is TGCAGCGTAGAGACAGGGGGCACGGGCACAGATATGCAGTATTTT.

This clonotype has only a few counts. The V gene is TRBV4-2, the J gene TRBJ2-7, with D maybe TRBD2 (5 bases). CDR3 length: 15 amino acids. Germline V gives CDR1 LGHNA, CDR2 YNFKEQ. Trimming pared 6 bases from V and 0 bases from J, leaving 15 bases between. The CDR3 coding sequence is TGTGCCAGCAGTCCGAGCGGAACGAGCTCCTACGAGCAGTACTTC. It is translated as CASSPSGTSSYEQYF.

This chain uses TRBV4-2 with TRBJ2-1; possibly TRBD1 for D (6 bases). This CDR3 is built from 16 residues. With 0 bases removed from V and 4 bases from J, the gap between germline ends came to 13 bases. Germline CDR1 and CDR2: LGHNA and YNFKEQ. CDR3 bases: TGTGCCAGCAGCCAAGAGGCAGGACAGTCTTACAATGAGCAGTTCTTC. It specifies CASSQEAGQSYNEQFF.

This clonotype was recorded at least ten times. V gene TRBV24-1 combines with J gene TRBJ1-1, with a possible D match to TRBD1 (5 bases). V was pared by 7 bases and J by 4 bases, with 12 bases between. The CDR3 is 13 amino acids. CDR1 and CDR2 from the germline V gene are KGHDR and SFDVKD. The DNA for the CDR3 is TGTGCCACCAGAGGACAATCCGGCACTGAAGCTTTCTTT. Translation: CATRGQSGTEAFF.

The sample holds a few counts of this clonotype. V gene TRBV4-1 combines with J gene TRBJ1-2; no firm D call. Germline lookup yields CDR1 MGHRA and CDR2 YSYEKL. The CDR3 is 14 residues long. The ends were cut back, 2 bases at V and 4 bases at J, with 11 bases in the middle. The CDR3 reads CASSQRGMPYGYTF. As DNA, the CDR3 is TGCGCCAGCAGCCAAAGAGGGATGCCCTATGGCTACACCTTC.

This clonotype was observed a handful of times. The chain carries TRBV15 and TRBJ1-4; D uncertain. This CDR3 region has 15 residues. Germline loops: CDR1 LNHNV, CDR2 YYDKDF (reference sequence). Trimming shortened V by 0 bases and J by 7 bases, and 12 bases separated the two germline ends. The CDR3 is CATSRDLVSAEKLFF. CDR3 coding DNA: TGTGCCACCAGCAGAGATCTGGTCAGTGCTGAAAAACTGTTTTTT.

This clonotype has at least ten counts. V and J are TRBV29-1 and TRBJ2-7; D might be TRBD2 (6 bases). Trimming shortened V by 4 bases and J by 6 bases, and 13 bases separated the two germline ends. The CDR3 has 12 residues. CDR1 is SQVTM and CDR2 is ANQGSEA in the germline V gene. CDR3 bases: TGCAGCGTTGTAAGGTTGGGGGGCGAGCAGTACTTC. It is translated as CSVVRLGGEQYF.

This clonotype appeared a few times. The chain couples TRBV4-3 to TRBJ2-1; 10 bases are shared with TRBD1. Germline V gene lookup returns CDR1 LGHNA and CDR2 YSLEER. The V gene end was trimmed by 1 base and the J gene end by 7 bases; junction bases not matched to a gene: 1. The CDR3 loop spans 14 amino acids. CDR3 sequence reads: CASSQGGQGNEQFF. The CDR3 nucleotides read TGCGCCAGCAGCCAAGGGGGACAGGGGAATGAGCAGTTCTTC.

CDR3: CASSVIQVDTEAFF. CDR3 sequence (DNA): TGTGCCAGTAGTGTCATCCAGGTCGACACTGAAGCTTTCTTT. The genes are TRBV19 and TRBJ1-1; D is uncertain. Germline-derived CDR1 and CDR2 are LNHDA and SQIVND (reference sequence). The CDR3 runs 14 residues. The V gene lost 5 bases and the J gene lost 3 bases, with 13 bases spanning the gap.

This clonotype showed up many times. The CDR3 here is CATSTPLDGYTF. In DNA form, the CDR3 reads TGTGCCACCAGCACCCCATTAGATGGCTACACCTTC. The V and J genes are TRBV15 and TRBJ1-2; D remains unclear. Trimming stripped 4 bases from V and 6 bases from J, with 9 bases between. Germline lookup yields CDR1 LNHNV and CDR2 YYDKDF (reference sequence). The CDR3 runs to 12 residues.

Ten or more counts support this clonotype. The chain has TRBV5-1 and TRBJ2-1, with 7 bases identical to TRBD1. The germline CDR1 and CDR2 sequences are SGHRS and YFSETQ. This CDR3 comprises 15 residues. With 6 bases clipped from V and 5 bases from J, the junction kept 11 bases outside the gene matches. The DNA for the CDR3 is TGCGCCAGCAAAGGTTTAGGACAGGTCAACAATGAGCAGTTCTTC. It codes for CASKGLGQVNNEQFF.

Written as DNA, the CDR3 is TGTGCCAGCAGCTTACTCCCCCGGACAGGGAGGCGAGATGAGCAGTTCTTC. Its protein is CASSLLPRTGRRDEQFF. The chain employs TRBV13 and TRBJ2-1; 8 bases line up with TRBD1. The CDR3 contains 17 residues. Trimming cost V 2 bases and J 8 bases; bases outside gene matches: 14. Germline V gives CDR1 PRHDT, CDR2 FYEKMQ (reference sequence). Full variable domain (outside the CDR3, taken from reference TRBV13 and TRBJ2-1): AAGVIQSPRHLIKEKRETATLKCYPIPRHDTVYWYQQGPGQDPQFLISFYEKMQSDKGSIPDRFSAQQFSDYHSELNMSSLELGDSALYFCASSLLPRTGRRDEQFFGPGTRLTVL.

This clonotype showed up many times. This chain joins TRBV2 and TRBJ1-5, with TRBD1 matching 9 bases. V was pared by 6 bases and J by 7 bases, with 13 bases of the junction left unmatched. The CDR3 is made up of 16 amino acids. Germline loops: CDR1 SNHLY, CDR2 FYNNEI. The CDR3 DNA is TGTGCCAGCAGGCGAACCGGTGGACAGGGGAGGCAGCCCCAGCATTTT. Protein sequence: CASRRTGGQGRQPQHF.

This clonotype showed up many times. The rearrangement uses TRBV20-1 and TRBJ1-5; 7 bases agree with TRBD1. V was clipped by 3 bases and J by 4 bases; unmatched bases: 12. Germline lookup yields CDR1 DFQATT and CDR2 SNEGSKA (reference sequence). This CDR3 contains 16 residues. The CDR3 sequence: CSARHSGGMGNQPQHF. The CDR3 DNA reads as TGCAGTGCTAGGCACTCAGGGGGAATGGGGAATCAGCCCCAGCATTTT.

Ten or more counts support this clonotype. The chain employs TRBV19 and TRBJ1-2; D not resolved. The CDR3 loop spans 13 amino acids. CDR1 is LNHDA, CDR2 SQIVND, per germline (reference sequence). Trimming shortened V by 5 bases and J by 8 bases, and 15 bases separated the two germline ends. CDR3 bases: TGTGCCAGTAGTTTCGGACCTCCGACGGGCTACACCTTC. Translation gives CASSFGPPTGYTF.